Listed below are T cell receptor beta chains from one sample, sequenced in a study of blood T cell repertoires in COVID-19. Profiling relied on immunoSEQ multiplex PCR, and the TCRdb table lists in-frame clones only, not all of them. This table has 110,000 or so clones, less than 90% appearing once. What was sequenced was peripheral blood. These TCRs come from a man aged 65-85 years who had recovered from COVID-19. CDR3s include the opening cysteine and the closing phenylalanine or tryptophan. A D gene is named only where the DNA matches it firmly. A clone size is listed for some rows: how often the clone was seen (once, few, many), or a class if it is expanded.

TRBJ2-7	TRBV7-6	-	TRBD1	CASSWPGQGGYEQYF	TGTGCCAGCAGTTGGCCGGGACAGGGGGGCTACGAGCAGTACTTC
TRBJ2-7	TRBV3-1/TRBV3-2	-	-	CASSQVPGDHEQYF	TGTGCCAGCAGCCAAGTTCCAGGGGACCACGAGCAGTACTTC
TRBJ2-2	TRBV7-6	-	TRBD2	CASSLVAGGTGELFF	TGTGCCAGCAGCTTAGTAGCGGGAGGGACCGGGGAGCTGTTTTTT
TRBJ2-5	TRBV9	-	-	CASSVDASSPWETQYF	TGTGCCAGCAGCGTAGATGCTAGCAGCCCGTGGGAGACCCAGTACTTC
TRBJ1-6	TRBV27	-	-	CASSSPFLGGNSPLHF	TGTGCCAGCAGTTCCCCATTCCTAGGAGGGAATTCACCCCTCCACTTT
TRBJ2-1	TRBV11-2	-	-	CASTRTAVYNEQFF	TGTGCCAGCACACGGACTGCGGTCTACAATGAGCAGTTCTTC
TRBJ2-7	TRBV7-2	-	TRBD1	CASSKGQGREQYF	TGTGCCAGCAGCAAGGGACAGGGTCGAGAGCAGTACTTC
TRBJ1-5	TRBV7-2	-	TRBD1	CASSFDYGTGRQPQHF	TGTGCCAGCAGCTTTGATTACGGGACAGGGAGGCAGCCCCAGCATTTT
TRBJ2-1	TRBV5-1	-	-	CASSLGGGAVNEQFF	TGCGCCAGCAGCTTGGGCGGAGGGGCGGTGAATGAGCAGTTCTTC
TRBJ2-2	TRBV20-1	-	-	CSASRGTGELFF	TGCAGTGCTAGTAGGGGTACCGGGGAGCTGTTTTTT
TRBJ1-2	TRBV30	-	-	CAALRGGHGYTF	TGTGCCGCGCTTCGCGGGGGGCATGGCTACACCTTC
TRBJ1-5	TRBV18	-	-	CASSPKADSFNQPQHF	TGTGCCAGCTCACCTAAAGCGGACAGCTTTAATCAGCCCCAGCATTTT
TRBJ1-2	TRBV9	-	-	CASSGVGTTYSYTF	TGTGCCAGCAGCGGAGTAGGCACTACCTATAGCTACACCTTC
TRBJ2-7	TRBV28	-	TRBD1	CASSPGQASLRWYF	TGTGCCAGCAGCCCGGGACAGGCAAGCCTACGGTGGTACTTC
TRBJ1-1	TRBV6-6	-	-	CASSTLGNTEAFF	TGTGCCAGCAGTACCCTAGGGAACACTGAAGCTTTCTTT
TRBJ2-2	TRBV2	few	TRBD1	CASRQGASNTGELFF	TGTGCCAGCCGGCAGGGGGCCTCGAACACCGGGGAGCTGTTTTTT
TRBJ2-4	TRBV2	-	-	CASSEGSRGNIQYF	TGTGCCAGCAGTGAAGGGTCCCGGGGAAACATTCAGTACTTC
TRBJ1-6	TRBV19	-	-	CASSIDGRGDATPLHF	TGTGCCAGTAGTATAGATGGGCGGGGAGATGCGACACCCCTCCACTTT
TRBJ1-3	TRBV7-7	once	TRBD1	CASSLGQGIGNTIYF	TGTGCCAGCAGCTTAGGACAGGGGATTGGAAACACCATATATTTT
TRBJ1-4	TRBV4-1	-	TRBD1	CASSQYDRGEEKLFF	TGCGCCAGCAGCCAATATGACAGGGGGGAGGAAAAACTGTTTTTT
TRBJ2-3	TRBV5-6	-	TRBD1	CASSLLGQGGDTQYF	TGTGCCAGCAGCTTGCTGGGACAGGGAGGGGATACGCAGTATTTT
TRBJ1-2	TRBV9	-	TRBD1	CASSVRSGTGGLLVF	TGTGCCAGCAGCGTCCGTTCCGGGACAGGGGGGCTTTTGGTTTTC